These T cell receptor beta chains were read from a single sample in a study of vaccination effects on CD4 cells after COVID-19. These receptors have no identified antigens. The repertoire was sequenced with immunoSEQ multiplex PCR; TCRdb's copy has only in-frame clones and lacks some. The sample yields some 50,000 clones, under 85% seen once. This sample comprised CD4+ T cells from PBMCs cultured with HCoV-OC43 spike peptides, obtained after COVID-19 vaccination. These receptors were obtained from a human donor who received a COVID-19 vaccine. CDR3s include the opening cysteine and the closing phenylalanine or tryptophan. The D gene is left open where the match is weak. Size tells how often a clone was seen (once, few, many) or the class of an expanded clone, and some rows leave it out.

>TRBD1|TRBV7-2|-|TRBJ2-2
TGTGCCAGCAGCTCGCGACAGGGAAGGCGGACCGGGGAGCTGTTTTTT
CASSSRQGRRTGELFF
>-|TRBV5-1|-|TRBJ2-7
TGCGCCAGCAGCTTGGAGCGTCAGGTTTTCCACGAGCAGTACTTC
CASSLERQVFHEQYF
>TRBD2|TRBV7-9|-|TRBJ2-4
TGTGCCAGCAGCTTAGCGCGAATAGCGGGAGGCCCTGTTGTCATTCAGTACTTC
CASSLARIAGGPVVIQYF
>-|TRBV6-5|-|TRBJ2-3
TGTGCCAGCAACACCCTTGGGGGCAGCACAGATACGCAGTATTTT
CASNTLGGSTDTQYF
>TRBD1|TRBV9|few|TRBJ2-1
TGTGCCAGCACTTTGACAGGGCCGTACAATGAGCAGTTCTTC
CASTLTGPYNEQFF
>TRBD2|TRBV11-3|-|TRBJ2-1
TGTGCCAGCGCCACAGGCGGGAGCCCCACCTATGAGCAGTTCTTC
CASATGGSPTYEQFF
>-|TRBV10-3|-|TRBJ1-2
TGTGCCATCAAGGCCCTCAGGGGCTACACCTTC
CAIKALRGYTF
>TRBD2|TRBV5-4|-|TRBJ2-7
TGTGCCAGCAGGGGGGACTATTCTTCCGCCGAGCAGTACTTC
CASRGDYSSAEQYF
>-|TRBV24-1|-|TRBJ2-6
TGTGCCACCAGTAACAAAGTAACTTCTGGGGCCAACGTCCTGACTTTC
CATSNKVTSGANVLTF
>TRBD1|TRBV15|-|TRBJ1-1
TGTGCCACCAGCAGAGGCTCAGGGGGCCTTTCTGAAGCTTTCTTT
CATSRGSGGLSEAFF
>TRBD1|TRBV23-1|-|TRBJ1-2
TGCGCCAGCAGTCAATTGGACAGGGGGCCTGGTGGCTACACCTTC
CASSQLDRGPGGYTF
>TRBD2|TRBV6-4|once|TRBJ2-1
TGTGCCAGCAGTGACACGACTAGCGGAGATTACAATGAGCAGTTCTTC
CASSDTTSGDYNEQFF
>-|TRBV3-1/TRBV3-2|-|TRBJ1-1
TGTGCCAGCAGCCAAGATTCTTGGCCGCCCCTTATGAACACTGAAGCTTTCTTT
CASSQDSWPPLMNTEAFF
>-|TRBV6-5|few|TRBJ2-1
TGTGCCAGCAGGGGGTCGGTGGCTAATGAGCAGTTCTTC
CASRGSVANEQFF
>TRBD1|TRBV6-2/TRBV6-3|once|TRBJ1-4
TGTGCCAGCGGCCGGGACAGGGCCGAAAAACTGTTTTTT
CASGRDRAEKLFF
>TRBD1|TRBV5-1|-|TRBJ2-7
TGCGCCAGCAGCTTGACTTCCGGACAGGGGTCCTACGAGCAGTACTTC
CASSLTSGQGSYEQYF
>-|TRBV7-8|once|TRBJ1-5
TGTGCCAGCAGCCCGAGGGGTAAGAAAGATCAGCCCCAGCATTTT
CASSPRGKKDQPQHF
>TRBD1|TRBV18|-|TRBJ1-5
TGTGCCAGCTCACCCACCTCGGACAGGGTTAAACAGCCCCAGCATTTT
CASSPTSDRVKQPQHF
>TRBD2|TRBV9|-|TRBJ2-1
TGTGCCAGCAGCGTAGGAGCAGCGGGGATCTACAATGAGCAGTTCTTC
CASSVGAAGIYNEQFF
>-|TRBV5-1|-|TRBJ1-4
TGCGCCAGCAACCATGGGAGGGCAACTAATGAAAAACTGTTTTTT
CASNHGRATNEKLFF
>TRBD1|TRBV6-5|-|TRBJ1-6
TGTGCCAGCAGTTTCCGGGACAGGGTCGATTCACCCCTCCACTTT
CASSFRDRVDSPLHF
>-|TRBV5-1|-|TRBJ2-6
TGCGCCAGCAGCTCCCGGGGCGCATCCTCTGGGGCCAACGTCCTGACTTTC
CASSSRGASSGANVLTF
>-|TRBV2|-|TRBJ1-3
TGTGCCAGCGGTAGTACGACTGGAAACACCATATATTTT
CASGSTTGNTIYF
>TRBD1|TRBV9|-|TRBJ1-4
TGTGCCAGCAGCCCCCAGCCCGGGACAGCCAATGAAAAACTGTTTTTT
CASSPQPGTANEKLFF
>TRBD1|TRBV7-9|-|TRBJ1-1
TGTGCCAGCAGCTTAGGAGGGACAGGGACGACTGAAGCTTTCTTT
CASSLGGTGTTEAFF
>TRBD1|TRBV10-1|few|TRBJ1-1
TGCGCCAGCAGTGAGTCGAGACAGGGGATGTTCTCTAGGCGGGCTTTCTTT
CASSESRQGMFSRRAFF
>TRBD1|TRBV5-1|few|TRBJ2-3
TGCGCCAGCAGCTTGGGGACAGGGGACACAGATACGCAGTATTTT
CASSLGTGDTDTQYF
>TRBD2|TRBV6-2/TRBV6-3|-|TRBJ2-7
TGTGCCAGCAACCCGGGACTAGCGGGAGGACGGGGATACGAGCAGTACTTC
CASNPGLAGGRGYEQYF
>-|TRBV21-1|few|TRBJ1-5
TGTGCCAGTCGGACAGGGACGAGACCTAGCAATCAGCCCCAGCATTTT
CASRTGTRPSNQPQHF
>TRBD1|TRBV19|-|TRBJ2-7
TGTGCCAGTAGTAGAAGACAGGGGGCCTACGAGCAGTACTTC
CASSRRQGAYEQYF
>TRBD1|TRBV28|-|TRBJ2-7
TGTGCCAGCAGTTACCTTGGACAGGGGGGATACGAGCAGTACTTC
CASSYLGQGGYEQYF
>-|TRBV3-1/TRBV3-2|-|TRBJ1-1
TGTGCCAGCAGCCAAGTCAGCAGTAATGAAGCTTTCTTT
CASSQVSSNEAFF
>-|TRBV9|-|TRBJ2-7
TGTGCCAGCAGCGTAGGATCGACTAGCTCCTACGAGCAGTACTTC
CASSVGSTSSYEQYF
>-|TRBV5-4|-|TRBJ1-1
TGTGCCAGCAGCGCCTCAGGGTGGTTTGACACTGAAGCTTTCTTT
CASSASGWFDTEAFF
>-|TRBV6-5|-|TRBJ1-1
TGTGCCAGCACCCAGGGCCTCACTGAAGCTTTCTTT
CASTQGLTEAFF
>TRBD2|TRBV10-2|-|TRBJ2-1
TGCGCCAGCCTCAGTTGGACTAGCGGATACAATGAGCAGTTCTTC
CASLSWTSGYNEQFF
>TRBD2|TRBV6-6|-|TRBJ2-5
TGTGCCAGCAGTTATGGGGGGGGTTCCCAAGAGACCCAGTACTTC
CASSYGGGSQETQYF
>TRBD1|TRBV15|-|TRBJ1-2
TGTGCCACCAGCTCCGGACAGGGCGGAGGCTACACCTTC
CATSSGQGGGYTF
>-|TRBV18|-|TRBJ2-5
TGTGCCAGCTCACCACAGCAACAAGAGACCCAGTACTTC
CASSPQQQETQYF
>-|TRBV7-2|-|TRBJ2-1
TGTGCCAGCAGCTTAGACAGGGGGGGAGTGTTCTTC
CASSLDRGGVFF
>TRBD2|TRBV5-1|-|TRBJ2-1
TGCGCCAGCAGCTCGGGGACTAGCGGGAGTATCGGTGAGCAGTTCTTC
CASSSGTSGSIGEQFF
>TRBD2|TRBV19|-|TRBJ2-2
TGTGCCAGTAAGAGGACAGGGGGACTAGCGGGAGTCCCCGGGGAGCTGTTTTTT
CASKRTGGLAGVPGELFF
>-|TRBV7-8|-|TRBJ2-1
TGTGCCAGCAGGGGCAGGGTGGTCAGCTCCTACAATGAGCAGTTCTTC
CASRGRVVSSYNEQFF
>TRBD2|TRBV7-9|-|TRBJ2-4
TGTGCCAGCAGCCCGGCGGGAGGGCGGCAAAACATTCAGTACTTC
CASSPAGGRQNIQYF
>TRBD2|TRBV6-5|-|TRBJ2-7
TGTGCCAGCAGTCCCGGGGGGGCCGGGACCTACGAGCAGTACTTC
CASSPGGAGTYEQYF
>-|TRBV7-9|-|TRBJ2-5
TGTGCCAGCAGGGAGGGGGGTAGCGGACAAGAGACCCAGTACTTC
CASREGGSGQETQYF
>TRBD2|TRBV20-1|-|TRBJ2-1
TGCAGTGCTACAAAGCGGGGGGAGCAGTTCTTC
CSATKRGEQFF
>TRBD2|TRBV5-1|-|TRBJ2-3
TGCGCCAGCAGCTTACATAGCGGGGGGGCCGCAGATACGCAGTATTTT
CASSLHSGGAADTQYF
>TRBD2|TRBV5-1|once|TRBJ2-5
TGCGCCAGCAGCTTGGCTAGCGGGACTCGGGAGACCCAGTACTTC
CASSLASGTRETQYF
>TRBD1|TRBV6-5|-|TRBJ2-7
TGTGCCAGCGAAAGAGACAGGGGGTTCCCCTACGAGCAGTACTTC
CASERDRGFPYEQYF
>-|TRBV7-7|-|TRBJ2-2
TGTGCCAGCAGCAAAGGTGGGGATACCGGGGAGCTGTTTTTT
CASSKGGDTGELFF
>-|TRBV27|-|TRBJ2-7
TGTGCCAGCAGTTTCCCCCCGGGGGAGCAGTACTTC
CASSFPPGEQYF
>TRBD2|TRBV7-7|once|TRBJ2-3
TGTGCCAGCAGCCCGACCCCGGGACTAGCGGGGGGAGGTAATACGCAGTATTTT
CASSPTPGLAGGGNTQYF
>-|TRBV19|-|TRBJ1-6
TGTGCCAGTAGTATAGGTTTTCCACGTGGCTCAAATTCACCCCTCCACTTT
CASSIGFPRGSNSPLHF
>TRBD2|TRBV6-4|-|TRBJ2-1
TGTGCCAGCAGTGGGAGCGGGGGGGCCTCAAATGAGCAGTTCTTC
CASSGSGGASNEQFF
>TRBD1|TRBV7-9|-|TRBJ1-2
TGTGCCAGCAGCCCCCGGGGGACAGGGGTCAACTATGGCTACACCTTC
CASSPRGTGVNYGYTF
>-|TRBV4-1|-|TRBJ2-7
TGCGCCAGCAGCCAAAATGTGGGCAGGGGCTACGAGCAGTACTTC
CASSQNVGRGYEQYF
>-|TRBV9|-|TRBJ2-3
TGTGCCAGCAGCGTAGGTCGGACAGATACGCAGTATTTT
CASSVGRTDTQYF